The 9 T cell receptor beta chains reported below all come from one sample, sequenced in a study of T cell repertoires in cytomegalovirus infection. Each CDR3 protein gets one entry after TCRdb re-called the reads with MiXCR. Of hundreds of thousands of distinct CDR3 sequences listed, 30% to 40% were seen once; the top ten hold 15% to 20%. No antigens are known for them. Sequencing was performed on cultured PBMCs, taken from culture after CMV antigen stimulation. All receptors derive from a human donor in good health (CMV status not recorded). Some clones in this sample may be carry-over from other donors' samples.

This chain links TRBV20-1 with TRBJ2-3; D unresolved. V was cut by 4 bases and J by 0 bases, with 11 bases left in between. The CDR3 sequence is 14 residues long. CDR1 is DFQATT, CDR2 SNEGSKA, per germline (reference sequence). The CDR3 loop reads CSANLQTSTDTQYF. The DNA of the CDR3 is TGCAGTGCTAACTTGCAGACTAGCACAGATACGCAGTATTTT.

This clonotype was counted between two and nine times. The rearrangement links TRBV12-3 or TRBV12-4 to TRBJ1-3; 7 nucleotides align to TRBD1. This CDR3 is 16 amino acids long. The V segment lost 5 bases and the J segment 0 bases; nucleotides outside the gene matches: 7. The CDR3 is CASSITGVVSGNTIYF. The DNA for the CDR3 is TGTGCCAGCAGTATAACAGGGGTCGTCTCTGGAAACACCATATATTTT.

The chain has TRBV6-6 and TRBJ2-5, with a tentative D call TRBD2 (7 bases). V lost 5 bases and J 5 bases, leaving 15 bases between the germline ends. CDR1 and CDR2 (germline): MNHNY, SVGAGI (reference sequence). This CDR3 region has 14 residues. The CDR3 sequence is CASSMGGASETQYF. CDR3 DNA: TGTGCCAGCAGTATGGGGGGGGCCTCGGAGACCCAGTACTTC.

This chain joins TRBV6-2 or TRBV6-3 and TRBJ2-1; the match to TRBD2 covers 12 bases. Germline V gene sequence: CDR1 MNHEY, CDR2 SVGEGT. With V trimmed by 5 bases and J by 7 bases, 6 bases remained unmatched. The CDR3 is 15 amino acids. CDR3 in amino acids: CASSRTSGIRNEQFF. The CDR3 DNA reads TGTGCCAGCAGTCGGACTAGCGGGATTCGAAATGAGCAGTTCTTC.

This clonotype appeared many times. The chain couples TRBV7-2 to TRBJ2-7; TRBD2 matches 9 bases. The CDR3 extends over 15 amino acids. V shed 1 base, J shed 3 bases, and the junction held 4 bases outside the gene matches. Germline CDR1 reads SGHTA; CDR2 reads FQGNSA. CDR3 sequence: CASSLDRTSVYEQYF. DNA for the CDR3: TGTGCCAGCAGCTTAGACCGGACTAGCGTCTACGAGCAGTACTTC.

This clonotype has a handful of counts. This sequence joins TRBV28 and TRBJ2-7, with D possibly being TRBD1 (5 bases). CDR3 length: 15 amino acids. The ends were cut back, 6 bases at V and 6 bases at J, with 21 bases in the middle. CDR1 and CDR2 (germline): MDHEN, SYDVKM. CDR3 sequence reads: CASSPQRGSFAEQYF. In DNA, the CDR3 is TGTGCCAGCAGCCCACAAAGGGGCAGTTTCGCCGAGCAGTACTTC.

The V call is TRBV10-3, the J call TRBJ2-7, with D perhaps TRBD2 (5 bases). V was clipped by 1 base and J by 7 bases, with 11 bases between them. Germline-derived CDR1 and CDR2 are ENHRY and SYGVKD. The CDR3 extends over 13 amino acids. For the CDR3, the DNA is TGTGCCATCAGTGAGTTTGAGGGTATGGAGCAGTACTTC. This translates into CAISEFEGMEQYF.

This chain joins TRBV2 and TRBJ2-1; D gene ambiguous. Germline CDR1 and CDR2: SNHLY and FYNNEI. The CDR3 has 14 amino acids. The V and J ends lost 4 bases and 4 bases respectively, with 11 bases between them. CDR3 amino acids: CASSAKTAYNEQFF. CDR3 bases: TGTGCCAGCAGTGCTAAGACGGCTTACAATGAGCAGTTCTTC.

This rearrangement joins TRBV28 to TRBJ1-5, with 7 bases fitting TRBD1. The CDR3 has 13 residues. CDR1 is MDHEN and CDR2 is SYDVKM in the germline V gene. J was trimmed by 5 bases and V by 9 bases; bases with no gene match: 7. CDR3 in amino acids: CASKDRLHQPQHF. The CDR3 bases are TGTGCCAGTAAGGACAGGCTACATCAGCCCCAGCATTTT.